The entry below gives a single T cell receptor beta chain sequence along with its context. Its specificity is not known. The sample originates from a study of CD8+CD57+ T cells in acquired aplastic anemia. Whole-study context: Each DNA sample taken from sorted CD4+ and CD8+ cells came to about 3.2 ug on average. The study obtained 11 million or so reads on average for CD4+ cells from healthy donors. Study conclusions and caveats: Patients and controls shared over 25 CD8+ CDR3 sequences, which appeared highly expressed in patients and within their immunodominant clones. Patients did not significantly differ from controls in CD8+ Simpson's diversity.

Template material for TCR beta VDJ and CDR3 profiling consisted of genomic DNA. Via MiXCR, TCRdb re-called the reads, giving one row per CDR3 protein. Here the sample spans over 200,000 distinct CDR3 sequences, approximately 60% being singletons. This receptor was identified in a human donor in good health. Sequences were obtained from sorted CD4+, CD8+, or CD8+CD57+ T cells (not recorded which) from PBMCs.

Here the CDR3 DNA reads TGCAGTGCTAGAGAGCGGTTAGGTTTACGCGGGGAAAAACTGTTTTTT. Translation gives CSARERLGLRGEKLFF. The rearrangement links TRBV20-1 to TRBJ1-4, with D hard to call. The V and J ends lost 0 bases and 8 bases respectively, with 19 bases between them. From germline, CDR1 is DFQATT and CDR2 SNEGSKA (reference sequence). CDR3 length equals 16 residues.